Below are 8 T cell receptor beta chains sequenced from a single sample in a study of T cell responses to AZD1222 COVID-19 vaccine. Sequenced by immunoSEQ multiplex PCR; TCRdb stores in-frame clones only, minus some. This table has roughly 140,000 clones, over 75% appearing once. This specimen was peripheral blood, taken on day 0 of AZD1222 vaccination. These TCRs come from an adult in good health.

The V call is TRBV18, the J call TRBJ1-1, with D possibly matching TRBD1 (5 bases). This CDR3 contains 16 residues. V was cut by 3 bases and J by 5 bases, with 19 bases left in between. Germline V gene sequence: CDR1 KGHSH, CDR2 LQKENI. The CDR3 DNA reads TGTGCCAGCTCACCTTTAGGGGAGGGCCGGGGTACTGAAGCTTTCTTT. Residues: CASSPLGEGRGTEAFF.

J is TRBJ2-3 and V is TRBV5-1; D assignment may be TRBD1 or TRBD2 (5 bases each). Germline-derived CDR1 and CDR2 are SGHRS and YFSETQ. The CDR3 totals 15 residues. V shed 4 bases and J shed 2 bases, with 14 bases lying between them. CDR3 bases: TGCGCCAGCAGCCCCGAAGGGACGTACACAGATACGCAGTATTTT. Residues: CASSPEGTYTDTQYF.

Only one count was recorded for this clone. This chain connects TRBV7-9 to TRBJ1-1; D is undetermined. Trimming removed 4 bases from V and 1 base from J, with 4 bases in between. This CDR3 is built from 12 residues. Per germline, CDR1 SEHNR and CDR2 FQNEAQ (reference sequence). The CDR3 sequence is CASSSQNTEAFF. The CDR3 nucleotides read TGTGCCAGCAGCTCACAGAACACTGAAGCTTTCTTT.

The chain has TRBV10-3 and TRBJ2-7; TRBD1 agrees at 7 bases. Germline assignment: CDR1 ENHRY and CDR2 SYGVKD. With V trimmed by 2 bases and J by 5 bases, 12 bases remained unmatched. The CDR3 consists of 16 residues. CDR3 DNA sequence: TGTGCCATCAGTGAGAATGCCCGACAGGGATCCAACGAGCAGTACTTC. Translating it yields CAISENARQGSNEQYF.

On this clone itself: A junction end diverges from the germline sequence, so it may reflect a read error. The V and J genes are TRBV5-6 and TRBJ1-1; no clear D gene. Germline lookup yields CDR1 SGHDT and CDR2 YYEEEE. The CDR3 contains 13 residues. CDR3: CASSLGGNSEAFF. CDR3 sequence (DNA): TGTGCCAGCAGCTTGGGGGGTAACAGTGAAGCTTTCTTT.

The CDR3, as DNA: TGTGCCAGCAGTTCCGGCCGGTTCATCGAGCAGTACTTC. As protein: CASSSGRFIEQYF. The chain is built from TRBV27 and TRBJ2-7, with D uncertain. Trimming left V 4 bases short and J 6 bases short, with 13 bases between. Per germline, CDR1 MNHEY and CDR2 SMNVEV (reference sequence). This CDR3 region has 13 residues.

The V gene is TRBV28, the J gene TRBJ1-1; a possible D gene is TRBD1 (5 bases). V was clipped by 10 bases and J by 4 bases, with 19 bases between them. The CDR3 has 14 residues. The germline V gene has CDR1 MDHEN and CDR2 SYDVKM. The CDR3 nucleotides read TGTGCCACCCACTCCCCGGGACCCCTCACTGAAGCTTTCTTT. Protein sequence: CATHSPGPLTEAFF.

The genes are TRBV5-6 and TRBJ2-1; 11 bases align to TRBD2. V shed 4 bases and J 7 bases; nucleotides not matched to a gene: 13. Germline V gene sequence: CDR1 SGHDT, CDR2 YYEEEE. CDR3 length: 17 amino acids. CDR3 region: CASSLTLLAGVRNEQFF. In nucleotides, the CDR3 is TGTGCCAGCAGCCTTACCCTACTAGCGGGAGTAAGGAATGAGCAGTTCTTC.